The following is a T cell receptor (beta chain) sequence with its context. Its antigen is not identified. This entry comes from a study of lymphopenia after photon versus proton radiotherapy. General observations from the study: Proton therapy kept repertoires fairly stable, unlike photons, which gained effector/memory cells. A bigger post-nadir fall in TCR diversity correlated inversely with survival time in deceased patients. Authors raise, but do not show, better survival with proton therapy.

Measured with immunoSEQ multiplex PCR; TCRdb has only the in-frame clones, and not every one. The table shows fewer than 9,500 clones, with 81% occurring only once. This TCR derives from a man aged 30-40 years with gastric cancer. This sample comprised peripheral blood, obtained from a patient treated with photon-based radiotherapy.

The CDR3 here is CASRHDNEQFF. In DNA, the CDR3 is TGTGCCAGCAGGCATGACAATGAGCAGTTCTTC. V is TRBV5-4 and J is TRBJ2-1; D remains unclear. Trimming took off 5 bases at V and 5 bases at J, with 5 bases between the two ends. The CDR3 totals 11 residues. Germline values: CDR1 SGHNT, CDR2 YYREEE (reference sequence).